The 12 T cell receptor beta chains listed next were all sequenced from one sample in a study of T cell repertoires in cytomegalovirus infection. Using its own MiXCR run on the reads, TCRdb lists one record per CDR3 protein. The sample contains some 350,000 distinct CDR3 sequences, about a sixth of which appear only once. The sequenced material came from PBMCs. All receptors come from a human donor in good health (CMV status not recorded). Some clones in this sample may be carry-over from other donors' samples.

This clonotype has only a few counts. CDR3 residues: CSVPDREGMRETQYF. The CDR3 bases are TGCAGCGTTCCGGACAGGGAAGGGATGCGCGAGACCCAGTACTTC. V gene TRBV29-1 combines with J gene TRBJ2-5; 8 bases match TRBD1. CDR3 length: 15 amino acids. V dropped 5 bases and J dropped 5; count of bases not matched to a gene: 13. The V gene's germline CDR1 is SQVTM and CDR2 ANQGSEA. The whole variable domain, filled in from reference TRBV29-1 and TRBJ2-5, reads SAVISQKPSRDICQRGTSLTIQCQVDSQVTMMFWYRQQPGQSLTLIATANQGSEATYESGFVIDKFPISRPNLTFSTLTVSNMSPEDSSIYLCSVPDREGMRETQYFGPGTRLLVL.

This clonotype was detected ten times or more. This CDR3 reads CASSLVQGLRNTIYF. The CDR3 coding sequence is TGTGCCAGCAGCTTAGTACAGGGGCTCAGAAACACCATATATTTT. This chain joins TRBV7-8 and TRBJ1-3, with TRBD1 identical over 7 bases. The germline CDR1 and CDR2 sequences are SGHVS and FQNEAQ. The CDR3 length is 15 residues. The trim removed 1 base at V and 5 bases at J, leaving 5 bases unmatched.

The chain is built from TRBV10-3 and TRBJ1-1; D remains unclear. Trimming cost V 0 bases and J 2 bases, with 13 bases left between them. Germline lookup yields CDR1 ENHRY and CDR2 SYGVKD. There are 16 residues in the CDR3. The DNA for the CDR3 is TGTGCCATCAGTGAGTCCAGACGAGACACTAACACTGAAGCTTTCTTT. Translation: CAISESRRDTNTEAFF.

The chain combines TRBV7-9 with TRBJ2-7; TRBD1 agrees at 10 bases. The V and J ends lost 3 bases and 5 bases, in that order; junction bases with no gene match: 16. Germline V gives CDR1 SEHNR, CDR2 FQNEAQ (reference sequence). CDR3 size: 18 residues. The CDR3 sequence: CASSFSFPGQGPLDEQYF. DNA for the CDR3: TGTGCCAGCAGCTTCAGTTTTCCGGGACAGGGGCCTCTCGACGAGCAGTACTTC.

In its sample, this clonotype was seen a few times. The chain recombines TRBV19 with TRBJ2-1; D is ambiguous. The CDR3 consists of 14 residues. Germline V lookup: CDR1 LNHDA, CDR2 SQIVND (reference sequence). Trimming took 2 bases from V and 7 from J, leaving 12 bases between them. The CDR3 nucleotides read TGTGCCAGTAGTATAATTGGTGGTTGGAATGAGCAGTTCTTC. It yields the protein CASSIIGGWNEQFF.

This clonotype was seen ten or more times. The chain's CDR3 is CASSPRTSGSGANVLTF. CDR3 in DNA: TGTGCCAGCAGCCCCAGGACTAGCGGCTCTGGGGCCAACGTCCTGACTTTC. The rearrangement uses TRBV7-2 and TRBJ2-6; 10 nucleotides agree with TRBD2. Trimming took 5 bases from V and 0 from J; bases not matched to a gene: 4. Per the germline V gene, CDR1 is SGHTA and CDR2 is FQGNSA. This CDR3 comprises 17 residues.

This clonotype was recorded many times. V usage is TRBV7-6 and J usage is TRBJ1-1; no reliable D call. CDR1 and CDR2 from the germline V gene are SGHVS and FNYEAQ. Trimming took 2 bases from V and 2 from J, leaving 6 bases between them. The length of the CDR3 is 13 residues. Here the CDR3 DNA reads TGTGCCAGCAGCTTACACAGAAACACTGAAGCTTTCTTT. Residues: CASSLHRNTEAFF.

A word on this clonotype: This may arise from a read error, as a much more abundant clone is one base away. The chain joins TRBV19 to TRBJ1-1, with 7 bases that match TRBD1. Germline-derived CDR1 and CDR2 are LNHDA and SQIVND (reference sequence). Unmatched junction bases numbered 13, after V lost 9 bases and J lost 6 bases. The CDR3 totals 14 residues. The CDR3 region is CARSVAGTASEAFF. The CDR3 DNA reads TGTGCCAGAAGTGTAGCCGGGACAGCTTCTGAAGCTTTCTTT.

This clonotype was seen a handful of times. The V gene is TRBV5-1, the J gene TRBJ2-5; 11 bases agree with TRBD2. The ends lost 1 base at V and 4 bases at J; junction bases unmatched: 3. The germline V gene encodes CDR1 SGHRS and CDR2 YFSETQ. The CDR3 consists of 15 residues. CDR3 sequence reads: CASSLRSGGAETQYF. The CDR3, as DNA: TGCGCCAGCAGCTTGCGTAGCGGGGGGGCAGAGACCCAGTACTTC.

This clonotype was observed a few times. The CDR3, as DNA: TGTGCCAGCAGTTCTGGGACAGGGATGAACACCGGGGAGCTGTTTTTT. Translated, it gives CASSSGTGMNTGELFF. The rearrangement links TRBV6-5 to TRBJ2-2; TRBD1 matches at 9 bases. The CDR3 totals 16 residues. CDR1 is MNHEY and CDR2 is SVGAGI in the germline V gene. J was trimmed by 1 base and V by 4 bases; bases with no gene match: 4.

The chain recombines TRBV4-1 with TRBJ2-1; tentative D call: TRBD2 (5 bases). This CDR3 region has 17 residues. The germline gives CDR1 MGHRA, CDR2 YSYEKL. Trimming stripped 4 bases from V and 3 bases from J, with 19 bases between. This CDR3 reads CASSLDTTGILYNEQFF. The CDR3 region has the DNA TGCGCCAGCAGCCTCGACACAACCGGGATACTCTACAATGAGCAGTTCTTC.

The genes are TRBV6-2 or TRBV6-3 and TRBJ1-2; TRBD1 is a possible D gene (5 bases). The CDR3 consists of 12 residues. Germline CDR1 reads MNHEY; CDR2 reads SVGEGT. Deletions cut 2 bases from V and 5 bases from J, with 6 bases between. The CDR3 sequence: CASSYQGYGYTF. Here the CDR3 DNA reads TGTGCCAGCAGTTACCAGGGTTATGGCTACACCTTC.